The clone carrying this TCR beta chain was picked up many times. Its antigen is still unknown. This entry comes from a study of T cell repertoires in cytomegalovirus infection. Study background: Both a matching HLA type and CMV infection were indicated by public TCR beta signatures.

One entry per CDR3 protein, called by TCRdb with MiXCR from the reads. The sample shows roughly 280,000 distinct CDR3 sequences, 9.1% of them seen only once. Whole-study results and caveats: Individuals carrying CMV plus the relevant HLA were identified by cumulative frequency of public TCR beta families. HLA-C-restricted CMV-specific TCR beta clonotypes were dominant in the ex vivo response.

The CDR3 loop spans 14 amino acids. Germline CDR1 KGHDR, CDR2 SFDVKD. The V end lost 6 bases, the J end lost 5 bases, and 13 bases lay between the germline ends. This receptor was taken from a human donor in good health (CMV status not recorded). Some clones in this sample may be carry-over from other donors' samples. Sequencing was performed on PBMCs. This sequence joins TRBV24-1 and TRBJ1-5, with D unresolved. The CDR3 DNA reads as TGTGCCACCAGTCCCGACCGGAGGGATCAGCCCCAGCATTTT. Translating it yields CATSPDRRDQPQHF.